Sequencing of this T cell receptor beta chain was carried out in a study of blood T cell repertoires in COVID-19. Study-level background: The United States, Italy and Spain were the sources of the acute and convalescent COVID-19 samples.

To note about this clone: The same CDR3 is also encoded by other DNA sequences in this sample.

How the authors handled the data: Scientists estimated how many nucleated cells there were by amplifying reference gene primers. Using immunoSEQ multiplex PCR, the repertoire was profiled, and TCRdb retains in-frame clones only, with some absent. That table gives V, J and clone size, and the DNA gave D and trimming. The repertoire has fewer than 500,000 clones, approximately 77% of them found once; the top ten carry 0.85% to 1.3%. The CDR3 is made up of 12 amino acids. Germline V lookup: CDR1 GTSNPN, CDR2 SVGIG (reference sequence). V shed 0 bases and J shed 5 bases, with 7 bases lying between them. The specimen was peripheral blood. The source is a human donor with acute or convalescent COVID-19. The donor label of this sample is uncertain. The chain links TRBV30 to TRBJ1-1; D perhaps matches TRBD1 (5 bases). This CDR3 reads CAWSVGGTEAFF. The CDR3 DNA sequence: TGTGCCTGGAGTGTGGGGGGGACTGAAGCTTTCTTT.